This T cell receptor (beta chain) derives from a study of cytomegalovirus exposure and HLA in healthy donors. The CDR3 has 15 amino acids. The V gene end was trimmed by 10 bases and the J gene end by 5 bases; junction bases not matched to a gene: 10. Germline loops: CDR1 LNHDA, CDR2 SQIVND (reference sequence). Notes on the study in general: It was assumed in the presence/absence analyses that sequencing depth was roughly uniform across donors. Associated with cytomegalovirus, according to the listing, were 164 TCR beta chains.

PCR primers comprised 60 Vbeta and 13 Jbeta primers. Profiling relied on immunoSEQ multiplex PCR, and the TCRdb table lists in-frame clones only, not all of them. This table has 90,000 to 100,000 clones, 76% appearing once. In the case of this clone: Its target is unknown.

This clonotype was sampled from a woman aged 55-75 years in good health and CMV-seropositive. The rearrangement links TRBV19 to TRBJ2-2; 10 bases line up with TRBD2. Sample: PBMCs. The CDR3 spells CATTPGLAATGELFF. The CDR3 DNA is TGTGCCACCACCCCCGGACTAGCGGCAACCGGGGAGCTGTTTTTT.